The subject of this entry is one T cell receptor beta chain. Antigen specificity is unknown. The CDR3 has 14 amino acids. Germline lookup yields CDR1 LNHNV and CDR2 YYDKDF (reference sequence). V was cut by 1 base and J by 4 bases, with 10 bases left in between. This sample stems from a study of beta chain features in type 1 diabetes. For the study at large: Patients were similar to healthy donors in age and gender (as well as in cell yields).

What was sequenced were expressed TCRB transcripts, since all of the isolated RNA had been reverse transcribed. The repertoire was sequenced with immunoSEQ multiplex PCR; TCRdb's copy has only in-frame clones and lacks some. The sample records hundreds of thousands of clones, roughly an eighth being singletons. Points from the study as a whole: Shortening of TCRB CDR3s, moderate but significant, appeared in all four CD4+ subsets of Type 1 diabetes patients.

The chain recombines TRBV15 with TRBJ1-1; D gene unclear. The sequenced sample was naive CD4+ T cells from blood. The clonotype was recovered from a man aged 25-45 years with type 1 diabetes. The DNA for the CDR3 is TGTGCCACCAGCAGAGGAACGGGAGGCACTGAAGCTTTCTTT. Its protein is CATSRGTGGTEAFF. The full variable domain, its missing parts supplied by reference TRBV15 and TRBJ1-1, is DAMVIQNPRYQVTQFGKPVTLSCSQTLNHNVMYWYQQKSSQAPKLLFHYYDKDFNNEADTPDNFQSRRPNTSFCFLDIRSPGLGDTAMYLCATSRGTGGTEAFFGQGTRLTVV.